The rows below give T cell receptor beta chains drawn from one sample of a study of shared clonotypes between healthy human individuals. The method was immunoSEQ multiplex PCR; TCRdb's version includes in-frame clones alone and lacks a portion of them. The repertoire includes about 510,000 clones, nearly 80% of them detected once, and around 13% sits in the top ten. Sequenced sample: PBMCs. Receptor source: a woman in her 40s in good health. Some clones in this sample may be carry-over from other donors' samples. CDR3s include the opening cysteine and the closing phenylalanine or tryptophan. The D gene is left open where the match is weak. Not all rows give a size; the values are once, few, many and, for expanded clones, a class.

j_call	clone_size	d_call	v_call	cdr3_aa	cdr3_nt
TRBJ1-2	-	-	TRBV28	CASSFGQNYGYTF	TGTGCCAGCAGTTTTGGACAGAACTATGGCTACACCTTC
TRBJ2-7	-	TRBD1	TRBV7-9	CASSLARGQGVEQYF	TGTGCCAGCAGCTTAGCACGGGGACAGGGTGTAGAGCAGTACTTC
TRBJ2-2	-	TRBD2	TRBV5-1	CASSAESGRANTGELFF	TGCGCCAGCAGTGCGGAGAGCGGGAGAGCGAACACCGGGGAGCTGTTTTTT
TRBJ1-2	-	-	TRBV5-6	CASSLEENYGYTF	TGTGCCAGCAGCTTGGAGGAGAACTATGGCTACACCTTC
TRBJ2-5	-	TRBD1	TRBV28	CASQGAGETQYF	TGTGCCAGCCAGGGGGCAGGAGAGACCCAGTACTTC
TRBJ2-5	many	-	TRBV5-1	CASSLEVQETQYF	TGCGCCAGCAGCTTGGAAGTGCAAGAGACCCAGTACTTC
TRBJ2-2	-	TRBD2	TRBV7-9	CASSTPSGANTGELFF	TGTGCCAGCAGCACCCCTAGCGGCGCGAACACCGGGGAGCTGTTTTTT
TRBJ2-7	-	-	TRBV11-2	CASSSIYEQYF	TGTGCCAGCAGCTCTATCTACGAGCAGTACTTC
TRBJ2-1	-	-	TRBV25-1	CASAMEPGHEQFF	TGTGCCAGCGCCATGGAACCTGGGCATGAGCAGTTCTTC
TRBJ2-1	many	TRBD2	TRBV14	CASSPRLAGGPHEQFF	TGTGCCAGCAGCCCGAGACTAGCGGGAGGGCCACATGAGCAGTTCTTC
TRBJ2-1	many	-	TRBV2	CASSGWYSDHNEQFF	TGTGCCAGCAGTGGCTGGTATTCTGACCACAATGAGCAGTTCTTC
TRBJ2-7	few	-	TRBV7-6	CASSSSPGFSEQYF	TGTGCCAGCAGCTCGTCCCCGGGGTTCTCCGAGCAGTACTTC
TRBJ2-1	-	TRBD2	TRBV10-1	CASSVLGLGNEQFF	TGCGCCAGCAGTGTCCTCGGACTAGGCAATGAGCAGTTCTTC